Described below is a single T cell receptor (beta chain) sequence and its context. Primers included in the PCR were 60 Vbeta and 13 Jbeta primers. Here immunoSEQ multiplex PCR was the method, and the copy in TCRdb shows in-frame clones only, minus some. The sample yields around 140,000 clones, 70% to 80% seen once. The data belong to a study of cytomegalovirus exposure and HLA in healthy donors. Germline V gene data show CDR1 as GTSNPN and CDR2 as SVGIG (reference sequence). The CDR3 totals 12 residues. Trimming at V came to 2 bases and at J to 6 bases, leaving 3 bases not matched to a gene. The V gene is TRBV30, the J gene TRBJ1-1, with 7 bases fitting TRBD1. The sample comprised PBMCs. This TCR came from a woman between 18 and 30 years old in good health and CMV-seropositive. Here the CDR3 DNA reads TGTGCCTGGAGTACAGGGGTCGCTGAAGCTTTCTTT. Protein product: CAWSTGVAEAFF.